The T cell receptor (beta chain) described here comes from a study of T cell repertoires in cytomegalovirus infection. Germline-derived CDR1 and CDR2 are DFQATT and SNEGSKA (reference sequence). The CDR3 spans 13 residues. Trimming left V 3 bases short and J 5 bases short, with 14 bases between. Study observations and caveats: CMV-specific HLA-C-restricted TCR beta clonotypes dominated the ex vivo response.

TCRdb re-derived calls from the reads in MiXCR, one entry per CDR3 protein. This sample has about 400,000 distinct CDR3 sequences; around 18% occur once, and the top ten carry approximately 10%. Comment on this clonotype: Antigen unknown.

This receptor was taken from a human donor in good health (CMV status not recorded). Some clones in this sample may be carry-over from other donors' samples. The rearrangement uses TRBV20-1 and TRBJ2-7, with D possibly TRBD1 on 7 matching bases. Material: PBMCs. CDR3 region: CSARTGRTHEQYF. In DNA form, the CDR3 reads TGCAGTGCTAGGACAGGGAGGACTCACGAGCAGTACTTC.